This is a list of T cell receptor beta chains from one sample in a study of blood T cell repertoires in COVID-19. TCRdb's copy holds only in-frame clones and misses some; the assay was immunoSEQ multiplex PCR. The sample carries around 76,000 clones, over 60% recorded once. Sequenced material: peripheral blood. The receptors shown here come from a woman of 80 years or more with active or convalescent COVID-19. Each CDR3 is given with its conserved first and last residue. D genes are given only for firm matches. Size tells how often a clone was seen (once, few, many) or the class of an expanded clone, and some rows leave it out.

TRBV3-1/TRBV3-2,NA,TRBJ1-3,NA,TGTGCCAGCAGCGATACCACAGGGCCTGGAAACACCATATATTTT,CASSDTTGPGNTIYF
TRBV5-1,NA,TRBJ2-2,NA,TGCGCCAGCAGCCCGGGCAGGGGAACCGGGGAGCTGTTTTTT,CASSPGRGTGELFF
TRBV5-1,NA,TRBJ2-7,once,TGCGCCAGCAGCTTGGGTGGACTCGGGGTCGAGCAGTACTTC,CASSLGGLGVEQYF
TRBV28,TRBD2,TRBJ2-2,few,TGTGCCAGCAGTTTATTTGGCGGGGGGGCCTCCGGGGAGCTGTTTTTT,CASSLFGGGASGELFF
TRBV7-2,TRBD2,TRBJ2-5,NA,TGTGCCAGCAGCTTAGAGACTAGCGGGGGACAAGAGACCCAGTACTTC,CASSLETSGGQETQYF
TRBV10-3,NA,TRBJ1-3,NA,TGTGCCATCGAGCCCTCGGACATTCCAAACTCTGGAAACACCATATATTTT,CAIEPSDIPNSGNTIYF
TRBV29-1,TRBD1,TRBJ2-7,NA,TGCAGCGTACTACAGGGGCTTGAGCAGTACTTC,CSVLQGLEQYF
TRBV29-1,NA,TRBJ1-4,few,TGCAGCGTTGCCGTCGGGGGGGCTAATGAAAAACTGTTTTTT,CSVAVGGANEKLFF
TRBV6-5,TRBD1,TRBJ1-1,NA,TGTGCCAGCAGTCGCTACCAACAGGGGGACACTGAAGCTTTCTTT,CASSRYQQGDTEAFF
TRBV7-2,TRBD2,TRBJ2-3,NA,TGTGCCAGCAGCTTGGTACTACTCGGACTAGCGGGGGCTCCTAATACGCAGTATTTT,CASSLVLLGLAGAPNTQYF
TRBV7-8,NA,TRBJ2-3,NA,TGTGCCAGCAGCCCCCCTCGCGGGGCCAGAGGAAATACGCAGTATTTT,CASSPPRGARGNTQYF
TRBV19,TRBD1,TRBJ2-3,NA,TGTGCCAGTAGTCCGACGACAGGGGTATCTGTATCGGATACGCAGTATTTT,CASSPTTGVSVSDTQYF
TRBV19,TRBD1,TRBJ1-6,NA,TGTGCCAGTAGTTACCGGGACAGGGAGAATTCACCCCTCCACTTT,CASSYRDRENSPLHF
TRBV4-3,TRBD2,TRBJ2-3,NA,TGCGCCAGCAGCCAATTGGCGGGGGGGACAGATACGCAGTATTTT,CASSQLAGGTDTQYF
TRBV10-1,TRBD1,TRBJ1-1,once,TGCGCCAGCAGTGAGTCTTCGGACAGGGACACTGAAGCTTTCTTT,CASSESSDRDTEAFF
TRBV7-9,TRBD1,TRBJ1-1,NA,TGTGCCAGCAGCCCCAGGGACAGGGTGATCACTGAAGCTTTCTTT,CASSPRDRVITEAFF
TRBV18,TRBD1,TRBJ1-4,NA,TGTGCCAGCTCACCACCGGGACAGCTTAATGAAAAACTGTTTTTT,CASSPPGQLNEKLFF
TRBV28,TRBD2,TRBJ2-7,few,TGTGCCAGCAGTTTCCAGGGACTAGAGCAGTACTTC,CASSFQGLEQYF
TRBV29-1,TRBD2,TRBJ2-7,NA,TGCAGCGTCGGGACTAGTACCTACGAGCAGTACTTC,CSVGTSTYEQYF
TRBV19,TRBD1,TRBJ1-4,NA,TGTGCCACCTCCGGGACAGCTGGGGAAAAACTGTTTTTT,CATSGTAGEKLFF
TRBV4-3,TRBD1,TRBJ1-2,NA,TGCGCCAGCAGCCAGAGCACGGACAGGGGGTCCGGCTACACCTTC,CASSQSTDRGSGYTF
TRBV4-3,NA,TRBJ1-5,NA,TGCGCCAGCAGCCAAGATGGGGCCAGAAATCAGCCCCAGCATTTT,CASSQDGARNQPQHF
TRBV27,TRBD2,TRBJ2-7,NA,TGTGCCAGCAGTAGCGGGGGGCCGGGTGAGCAGTACTTC,CASSSGGPGEQYF
TRBV5-1,TRBD2,TRBJ2-1,NA,TGCGCCAGCAGCTCACCCCGGGCTAGCGGGGTTTACAATGAGCAGTTCTTC,CASSSPRASGVYNEQFF
TRBV28,NA,TRBJ1-5,NA,TGTGCCAGCAGTTTACCCCAAGGGGTCAATCAGCCCCAGCATTTT,CASSLPQGVNQPQHF
TRBV11-2,NA,TRBJ1-2,NA,TGTGCCAGCAGCTTGAACAGCTTCGATGGCTACACCTTC,CASSLNSFDGYTF
TRBV19,TRBD1,TRBJ1-2,NA,TGTGCCAGTAGTATAGATCAGGGGGAAAATGGCTACACCTTC,CASSIDQGENGYTF
TRBV10-3,NA,TRBJ2-6,NA,TGTGCCATCAGGCAGGACAGTCTCTCTGGGGCCAACGTCCTGACTTTC,CAIRQDSLSGANVLTF
TRBV29-1,NA,TRBJ1-1,NA,TGCAGCGTTGACGAGGGCCTCAGAGCTTTCTTT,CSVDEGLRAFF
TRBV2,NA,TRBJ2-3,few,TGTGCCAGCAGTGAAGAGGGGGATACGCAGTATTTT,CASSEEGDTQYF
TRBV4-1,TRBD1,TRBJ2-1,NA,TGCGCCAGCAGCCAAGCGACAGGGTGGAACAATGAGCAGTTCTTC,CASSQATGWNNEQFF
TRBV10-3,TRBD1,TRBJ1-2,NA,TGTGCCATCAGTGGTGGGACAGGCGGAGGATGGGATGGCTACACCTTC,CAISGGTGGGWDGYTF
TRBV19,NA,TRBJ2-1,NA,TGTGCCAGTAGTATAGACGTACAGGGAGGGGAGCAGTTCTTC,CASSIDVQGGEQFF
TRBV19,TRBD1,TRBJ2-6,NA,TGTGCCATTTTGCCTGGACAGGGAGAGGTTCGGGGGGCCAACGTCCTGACTTTC,CAILPGQGEVRGANVLTF
TRBV28,NA,TRBJ1-2,NA,TGTGCCAGCAGCCTCCAGGGGTGGGGCTACACCTTC,CASSLQGWGYTF
TRBV7-3,NA,TRBJ1-6,few,TGTGCCAGCAGCTTAACCGGAGACTTACAGGGACCCTTTAATTCACCCCTCCACTTT,CASSLTGDLQGPFNSPLHF
TRBV9,TRBD2,TRBJ2-3,NA,TGTGCCAGCAGCGCGAGACTAGCGGGGGGAGGGACTAGCACAGATACGCAGTATTTT,CASSARLAGGGTSTDTQYF
TRBV7-6,NA,TRBJ2-1,NA,TGTGCCAGCAGCATCCGGGACTTTCCGTCCTACAATGAGCAGTTCTTC,CASSIRDFPSYNEQFF
TRBV4-1,NA,TRBJ1-5,NA,TGCGCCAGCAGCCAAGTCGGTGCTCAGCCCCAGCATTTT,CASSQVGAQPQHF
TRBV5-4,NA,TRBJ2-3,NA,TGTGCCAGCAGCCAGACTATTGGCACAGATACGCAGTATTTT,CASSQTIGTDTQYF
TRBV7-6,TRBD2,TRBJ2-1,few,TGTGCCAGCAGCTCCCAGCGGGGTTCCCGAAATGGTTACAATGAGCAGTTCTTC,CASSSQRGSRNGYNEQFF
TRBV14,TRBD1,TRBJ1-1,NA,TGTGCCAGCTCTATGACAGGGGGGAACACTGAAGCTTTCTTT,CASSMTGGNTEAFF
TRBV2,NA,TRBJ1-5,NA,TGTGCCAGCAGGACATGGTTAAGCAATCAGCCCCAGCATTTT,CASRTWLSNQPQHF
TRBV6-5,TRBD1,TRBJ2-5,NA,TGTGCCAGCAGTACTCAAAGGACAGGCGGGGAGACCCAGTACTTC,CASSTQRTGGETQYF
TRBV12-3/TRBV12-4,NA,TRBJ2-7,NA,TGTGCCAGCAGTCACAACCGGGTCCGGGGATACTTC,CASSHNRVRGYF
TRBV5-1,NA,TRBJ2-2,NA,TGCGCCAGCAGCTTAAATGTACCGACAACTCCTACCGGGGAGCTGTTTTTT,CASSLNVPTTPTGELFF